The 14 T cell receptor beta chains reported below all come from one sample, sequenced in a study of Graves' ophthalmopathy and Graves' hyperthyroidism. Amplification from RNA transcripts yielded the TCR beta CDR3 regions. A first-round RT-PCR used HTBI primers, followed by a second-round multiplex PCR. TCRdb passed the multiplex PCR reads through MiXCR, listing each CDR3 protein once. The sample gives about 620,000 distinct CDR3 sequences, about 20% of which show up once; around 6.9% is in the top ten. Sequencing input: peripheral blood. Receptors originate from a woman under 30 with stable Graves' hyperthyroidism. Some clones in this sample may be carry-over from other donors' samples.

This clonotype has a handful of counts. This sequence may be a read error, since a much larger clone differs from it by one base. This rearrangement joins TRBV10-3 to TRBJ2-6; TRBD2 matches at 7 bases. V lost 6 bases and J lost 2; bases outside the gene matches: 13. This CDR3 spans 18 amino acids. Germline V gene data show CDR1 as ENHRY and CDR2 as SYGVKD. CDR3 region: CAISSASGRQAGANVLTF. The CDR3 region has the DNA TGTGCCATCAGCTCCGCTAGCGGACGGCAGGCTGGGGCCAACGTCCTGACTTTC.

The V call is TRBV20-1, the J call TRBJ2-3; 7 bases align to TRBD2. Germline CDR1 is DFQATT and CDR2 is SNEGSKA (reference sequence). V gave up 3 bases and J gave up 14 bases; unmatched junction bases: 14. This CDR3 is built from 13 residues. This CDR3 is CSARPPGLPPPYF. The CDR3 coding sequence is TGCAGTGCTAGGCCTCCGGGACTACCTCCCCCGTATTTT.

The V gene is TRBV6-1, the J gene TRBJ1-5; D remains ambiguous. Germline CDR1 reads MNHNS; CDR2 reads SASEGT. V was shortened by 2 bases and J by 0 bases, with 8 bases between the two germline ends. The CDR3 runs 15 residues. The CDR3 DNA is TGTGCCAGCAGTGAATCCCGGGGTAGCAATCAGCCCCAGCATTTT. Protein: CASSESRGSNQPQHF.

This rearrangement joins TRBV6-1 to TRBJ1-1, with TRBD1 matching 7 bases. Germline V gives CDR1 MNHNS, CDR2 SASEGT. The CDR3 runs to 13 residues. J was trimmed by 5 bases and V by 5 bases; bases with no gene match: 5. The CDR3, as DNA: TGTGCCAGCAGTCAGGGGGATAGGACTGAAGCTTTCTTT. Its translation: CASSQGDRTEAFF.

This clonotype came up a few times. V is TRBV28 and J is TRBJ2-7; TRBD2 matches 12 bases. Germline CDR1 reads MDHEN; CDR2 reads SYDVKM. The length of the CDR3 is 17 residues. The V gene end was trimmed by 4 bases and the J gene end by 2 bases; junction bases not matched to a gene: 9. The CDR3 spells CASSSPASGGAPYEQYF. The DNA of the CDR3 is TGTGCCAGCAGTTCCCCCGCTAGCGGGGGGGCCCCCTACGAGCAGTACTTC.

The table lists this clonotype with many counts. V is TRBV5-1 and J is TRBJ1-1; the match to TRBD1 covers 7 bases. This CDR3 spans 14 amino acids. The J segment lost 8 bases and the V segment lost 4 bases, leaving 11 bases of the junction unmatched. The germline CDR1 and CDR2 sequences are SGHRS and YFSETQ. CDR3 region: CASSPGDREEEAFF. The CDR3 DNA is TGCGCCAGCAGCCCGGGGGACAGAGAGGAAGAAGCTTTCTTT.

This clonotype was picked up a small number of times. A single base separates this from a much larger clone, so it may be a read error. This chain connects TRBV11-2 to TRBJ1-1; 12 positions agree with TRBD1. The CDR3 is made up of 16 amino acids. The V gene's germline CDR1 is SGHAT and CDR2 FQNNGV. The CDR3 coding sequence is TGTGCCAGCAGCTTAGCTCTGGGACAGGGGGCCACTGAAGCTTCCTTT. Translating gives CASSLALGQGATEASF.

The chain joins TRBV29-1 to TRBJ1-3; TRBD1 aligns across 9 bases. Germline loops: CDR1 SQVTM, CDR2 ANQGSEA. This CDR3 is 16 amino acids long. V was clipped by 2 bases and J by 5 bases; unmatched bases: 10. This chain's CDR3 is CSVEWIVGQGRNTIYF. In nucleotides, the CDR3 is TGCAGCGTTGAATGGATAGTGGGACAGGGCAGAAACACCATATATTTT.

This clonotype was recorded many times. CDR3 loop: CASSPTGPMNTEAFF. CDR3 nucleotides: TGTGCCAGCAGTCCGACAGGCCCCATGAACACTGAAGCTTTCTTT. The gene calls are TRBV12-3 or TRBV12-4 and TRBJ1-1, with D perhaps matching TRBD1 (6 bases). The CDR3 totals 15 residues. Trimming pared 5 bases from V and 0 bases from J, leaving 13 bases between.

This chain joins TRBV20-1 and TRBJ1-2; no reliable D call. Germline lookup yields CDR1 DFQATT and CDR2 SNEGSKA (reference sequence). The CDR3 covers 14 residues. V dropped 3 bases and J dropped 4 bases, with 15 bases sitting between them. The CDR3 protein is CSASTQVAGYGYTF. CDR3 in DNA: TGCAGTGCTAGTACCCAGGTCGCCGGCTATGGCTACACCTTC.

This clonotype was detected many times. This chain links TRBV29-1 with TRBJ2-5; 7 bases match TRBD2. V shed 4 bases, J shed 5 bases, and the junction held 16 bases outside the gene matches. The CDR3 contains 16 residues. Germline V gene lookup returns CDR1 SQVTM and CDR2 ANQGSEA. CDR3 DNA sequence: TGCAGCGTTGCCCAAAGAGCCCTAGCGGACAAGGAGACCCAGTACTTC. Translating gives CSVAQRALADKETQYF. Supplemented by reference TRBV29-1 and TRBJ2-5, the full variable domain reads SAVISQKPSRDICQRGTSLTIQCQVDSQVTMMFWYRQQPGQSLTLIATANQGSEATYESGFVIDKFPISRPNLTFSTLTVSNMSPEDSSIYLCSVAQRALADKETQYFGPGTRLLVL.

On this clonotype itself: This clone may be a read error of a much larger clone one base away. This rearrangement joins TRBV20-1 to TRBJ2-5, with D perhaps matching TRBD1 (6 bases). This CDR3 is built from 15 residues. V lost 0 bases, J lost 4 bases, and 15 bases lay in between. The germline V gene has CDR1 DFQATT and CDR2 SNEGSKA (reference sequence). The CDR3, as DNA: TGCAGTGCTAGAGAGGGGGCATATGGGGCAGAGACCCAGTACTTC. Amino acid sequence: CSAREGAYGAETQYF.

This clonotype has a count of ten or more. The chain employs TRBV12-3 or TRBV12-4 and TRBJ1-2, with D perhaps TRBD1 (5 bases). V lost 1 base to trimming and J lost 6 bases, with 9 bases between them. This CDR3 region has 13 residues. The CDR3 DNA reads as TGTGCCAGCAGTTTAGTTCCGGGACATGGCTACACCTTC. Protein sequence: CASSLVPGHGYTF.

This clonotype showed up many times. The gene calls are TRBV10-2 and TRBJ1-2, with TRBD1 identical over 8 bases. V trimming: 8 bases; J trimming: 7 bases; junction bases outside the gene matches: 3. Germline-derived CDR1 and CDR2 are WSHSY and SAAADI. CDR3 size: 11 residues. Here the CDR3 DNA reads TGCGCCAGCGGAACAGGGGGTGGCTACACCTTC. Translation gives CASGTGGGYTF.